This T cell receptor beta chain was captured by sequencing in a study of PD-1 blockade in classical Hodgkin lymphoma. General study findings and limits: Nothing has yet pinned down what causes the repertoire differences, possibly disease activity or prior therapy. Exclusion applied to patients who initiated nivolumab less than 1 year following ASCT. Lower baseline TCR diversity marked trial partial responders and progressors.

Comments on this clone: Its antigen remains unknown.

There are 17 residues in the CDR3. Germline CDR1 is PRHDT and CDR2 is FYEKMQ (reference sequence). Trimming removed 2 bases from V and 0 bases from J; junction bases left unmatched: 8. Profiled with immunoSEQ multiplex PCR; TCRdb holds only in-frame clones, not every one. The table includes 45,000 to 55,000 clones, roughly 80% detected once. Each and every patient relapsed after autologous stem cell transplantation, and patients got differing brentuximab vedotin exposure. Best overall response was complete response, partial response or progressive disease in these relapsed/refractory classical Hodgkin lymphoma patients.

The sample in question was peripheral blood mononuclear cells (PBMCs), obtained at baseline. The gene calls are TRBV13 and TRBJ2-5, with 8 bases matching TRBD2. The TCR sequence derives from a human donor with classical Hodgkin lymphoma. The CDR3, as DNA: TGTGCCAGCAGCTTATTTCGTTCGGGAGGGTACCAAGAGACCCAGTACTTC. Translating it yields CASSLFRSGGYQETQYF.